This paragraph covers one T cell receptor beta chain sequence. CDR3 length: 15 residues. CDR1 is GTSNPN and CDR2 is SVGIG in the germline V gene (reference sequence). V lost 3 bases and J lost 0, with 12 bases in between. Some clones are missing from TCRdb's copy, which holds only in-frame ones; the method was immunoSEQ multiplex PCR. The sample lists about 680,000 clones; about 90% were seen once. The data stem from a study of shared clonotypes between healthy human individuals. Positive CCR7 selection of CD45RO-negative cells yielded the naive CD8 cells, and terminally differentiated effector memory CD45RA+ cells were excluded.

The chain joins TRBV30 to TRBJ1-5; no definite D call. The sequencing input was naive CD8+ T cells sorted from blood. The TCR comes from a man aged 30-40 years in good health. Here the CDR3 DNA reads TGTGCCTGGAGCCCAGGAACTCATAGCAATCAGCCCCAGCATTTT. Its translation: CAWSPGTHSNQPQHF.